The TCR beta chain under discussion was sequenced for a study of blood T cell repertoires in COVID-19. This CDR3 spans 16 amino acids. The germline V gene encodes CDR1 LNHDA and CDR2 SQIVND (reference sequence). J was trimmed by 7 bases and V by 6 bases; bases with no gene match: 9. Data came from immunoSEQ multiplex PCR; TCRdb stores just in-frame clones and leaves some out. The sample lists a few hundred thousand clones, 84% seen once, with roughly 3.1% in the top ten. The chain combines TRBV19 with TRBJ1-6, with 10 bases aligning to TRBD1. Sequences were obtained from PBMCs or T cells enriched from blood (not recorded which). The source of this sequence is a man over 45 who had recovered from COVID-19. The CDR3 reads CASSPLPGQGNSPLHF. DNA for the CDR3: TGTGCCAGTAGCCCATTACCGGGACAGGGGAATTCACCCCTCCACTTT.